Below, one T cell receptor (beta chain) is given with its context. Repertoires were generated with immunoSEQ multiplex PCR, while TCRdb's copy carries only in-frame clones and drops some. The table includes about 74,000 clones, 84% detected once. This entry comes from a study of blood T cell repertoires in COVID-19. The sequenced material came from peripheral blood. The TCR sequence derives from a man between 70 and 80 years old with acute or convalescent COVID-19.

The CDR3 DNA is TGTGCCAGCAGCCAAGCCAGAGGACTAGCGGGTATGAAGCAGTTCTTC. Translating gives CASSQARGLAGMKQFF. The V gene is TRBV14, the J gene TRBJ2-1, with 11 bases aligning to TRBD2. This CDR3 has 16 residues. V was clipped by 1 base and J by 11 bases; unmatched bases: 10. Germline loops: CDR1 SGHDN, CDR2 FVKESK. Full variable domain (outside the CDR3, taken from reference TRBV14 and TRBJ2-1): EAGVTQFPSHSVIEKGQTVTLRCDPISGHDNLYWYRRVMGKEIKFLLHFVKESKQDESGMPNNRFLAERTGGTYSTLKVQPAELEDSGVYFCASSQARGLAGMKQFFGPGTRLTVL.